The rows below give T cell receptor beta chains drawn from one sample of a study of T cell changes during pregnancy in multiple sclerosis. Method: immunoSEQ multiplex PCR; TCRdb's copy keeps in-frame clones and lacks some. In the table there are more than 95,000 clones, roughly 92% of which are singletons. Sequences were derived from peripheral blood, sampled after pregnancy. These receptors all stem from a female donor with multiple sclerosis, enrolled in a pregnancy study. CDR3s include the opening cysteine and the closing phenylalanine or tryptophan. D genes are given only for firm matches. Clone size is shown for a subset of rows, as once, few, many or a class of expanded clone.

clone size	V gene	J gene	D gene	CDR3 protein	CDR3 DNA
.	TRBV15	TRBJ2-7	TRBD1	CATSRGGQTYEQYF	TGTGCCACCAGCAGAGGGGGACAGACCTACGAGCAGTACTTC
.	TRBV2	TRBJ1-6	TRBD1	CAGRQGITSYNSPLHF	TGTGCCGGCAGACAGGGAATTACCTCCTATAATTCACCCCTCCACTTT
.	TRBV7-7	TRBJ1-3	TRBD1	CASSRWVPGTGSPPGNTIYF	TGTGCCAGCAGCCGCTGGGTGCCCGGGACAGGGTCCCCCCCTGGAAACACCATATATTTT
.	TRBV5-8	TRBJ1-3	.	CASSLEGLLSGNTIYF	TGTGCCAGCAGCTTGGAGGGACTTCTTTCTGGAAACACCATATATTTT
.	TRBV11-2	TRBJ1-5	TRBD1	CASSARQGPWPQHF	TGTGCCAGCAGCGCACGACAGGGCCCATGGCCCCAGCATTTT
.	TRBV7-2	TRBJ2-3	.	CASSHGSRGSSRDTQYF	TGTGCCAGCAGCCATGGGTCCCGGGGAAGTTCTAGGGATACGCAGTATTTT
once	TRBV11-2	TRBJ2-1	TRBD2	CASSPPGGGEQFF	TGTGCCAGCAGTCCCCCGGGGGGGGGTGAGCAGTTCTTC
.	TRBV6-5	TRBJ1-3	.	CASTRGNGNTIYF	TGTGCCAGCACTCGGGGTAACGGAAACACCATATATTTT
.	TRBV6-6	TRBJ2-1	TRBD2	CASSYGEGSYNEQFF	TGTGCCAGCAGTTACGGGGAGGGCTCCTACAATGAGCAGTTCTTC
.	TRBV19	TRBJ2-1	TRBD2	CASSSPVTSGYNEQFF	TGTGCCAGTAGTAGCCCCGTGACTAGCGGTTACAATGAGCAGTTCTTC